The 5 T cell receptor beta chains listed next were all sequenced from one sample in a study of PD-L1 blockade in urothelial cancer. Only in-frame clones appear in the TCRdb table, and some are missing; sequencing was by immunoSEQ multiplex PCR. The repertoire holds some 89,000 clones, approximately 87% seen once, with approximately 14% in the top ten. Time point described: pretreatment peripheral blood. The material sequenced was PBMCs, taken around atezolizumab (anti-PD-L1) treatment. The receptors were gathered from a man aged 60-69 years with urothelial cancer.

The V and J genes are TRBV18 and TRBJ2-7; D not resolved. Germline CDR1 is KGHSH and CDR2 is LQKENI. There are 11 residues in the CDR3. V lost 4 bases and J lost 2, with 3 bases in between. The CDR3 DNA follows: TGTGCCAGCTCACTAGCCTACGAGCAGTACTTC. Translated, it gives CASSLAYEQYF.

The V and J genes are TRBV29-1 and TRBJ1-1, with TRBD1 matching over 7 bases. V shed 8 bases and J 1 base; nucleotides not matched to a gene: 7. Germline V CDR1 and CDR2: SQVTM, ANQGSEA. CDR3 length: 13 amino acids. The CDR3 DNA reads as TGCAGCCCCTCGACAGGGAGGAACACTGAAGCTTTCTTT. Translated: CSPSTGRNTEAFF.

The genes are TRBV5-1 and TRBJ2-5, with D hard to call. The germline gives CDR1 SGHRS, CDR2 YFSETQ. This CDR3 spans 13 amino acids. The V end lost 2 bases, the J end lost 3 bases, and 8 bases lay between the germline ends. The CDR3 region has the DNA TGCGCCAGCAGCTTTGTCCCAGAAGAGACCCAGTACTTC. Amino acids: CASSFVPEETQYF. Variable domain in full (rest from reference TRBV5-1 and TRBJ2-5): KAGVTQTPRYLIKTRGQQVTLSCSPISGHRSVSWYQQTPGQGLQFLFEYFSETQRNKGNFPGRFSGRQFSNSRSEMNVSTLELGDSALYLCASSFVPEETQYFGPGTRLLVL.

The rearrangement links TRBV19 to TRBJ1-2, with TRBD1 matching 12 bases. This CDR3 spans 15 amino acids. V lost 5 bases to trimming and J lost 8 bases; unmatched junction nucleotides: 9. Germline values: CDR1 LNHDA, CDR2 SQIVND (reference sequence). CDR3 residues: CASSPGTGGLGGYTF. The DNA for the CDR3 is TGTGCCAGTAGTCCTGGGACAGGGGGCTTGGGAGGCTACACCTTC.

CDR3 nucleotide sequence: TGCGCCAGCAGCTTGGAGGGGGATACCGGGGAGCTGTTTTTT. As protein: CASSLEGDTGELFF. J is TRBJ2-2 and V is TRBV5-1; D may be TRBD1 (6 bases). The CDR3 has 14 residues. Trimming stripped 0 bases from V and 5 bases from J, with 8 bases between. CDR1 and CDR2 from the germline V gene are SGHRS and YFSETQ.